This T cell receptor beta chain was sequenced for a study of HIV-infected patients and healthy controls. Study-wide results and caveats: No HLA typing of donors was done in this study.

Germline CDR1 and CDR2: MNHEY and SVGAGI. V was clipped by 7 bases and J by 4 bases, with 16 bases between them. The CDR3 length is 14 residues. This clonotype was observed many times. Its target is unknown. cDNA was made from roughly 500 ng RNA using alpha and beta constant primers. Separate chain-specific third strand synthesis with multiplexing indices produced the alpha and beta libraries. MiXCR, run by TCRdb on the 5' RACE reads, gives a single entry per CDR3 protein. The sample contains 17,000 or so distinct CDR3 sequences, around 9.2% of which appear only once. The repertoire came from unfractionated whole blood and reflected all unsorted peripheral T cells.

This clonotype was obtained from an adult in good health. What was sequenced was blood. The rearrangement joins TRBV6-5 to TRBJ1-1; D not resolved. In DNA, the CDR3 is TGTGCCAGCATAGACATGGACCTTCCCACTGAAGCTTTCTTT. Translation gives CASIDMDLPTEAFF.